Listed below are T cell receptor beta chains from one sample, sequenced in a study of blood T cell repertoires in COVID-19. Generated by immunoSEQ multiplex PCR, the TCRdb table keeps only in-frame clones and is missing some. The sample shows tens of thousands of clones, around 90% of them seen only once. The sequenced sample was peripheral blood. These receptors all stem from a man aged 18 to 30 with COVID-19, enrolled during active disease. The CDR3 runs from the conserved cysteine through the conserved F or W. D genes are given only for firm matches. Clone size appears in some rows only: once, few, many, or a class for an expanded clone.

length,D,V,J,size,CDR3,DNA
15,TRBD1,TRBV28,TRBJ1-1,.,CASSLSGGANTEAFF,TGTGCCAGCAGTTTATCAGGGGGCGCGAACACTGAAGCTTTCTTT
13,.,TRBV29-1,TRBJ2-7,.,CSVERLGGPEQYF,TGCAGCGTCGAGAGGTTGGGGGGGCCCGAGCAGTACTTC
20,TRBD2,TRBV28,TRBJ2-4,.,CASSLATSGRWMGAKNIQYF,TGTGCCAGCAGTTTAGCGACTAGCGGGAGGTGGATGGGGGCCAAAAACATTCAGTACTTC
16,.,TRBV3-1/TRBV3-2,TRBJ1-5,.,CASSQERGDGNQPQHF,TGTGCCAGCAGCCAAGAACGCGGCGATGGGAATCAGCCCCAGCATTTT
15,.,TRBV5-6,TRBJ2-1,.,CASSIVLISYNEQFF,TGTGCCAGCAGCATCGTACTTATCTCCTACAATGAGCAGTTCTTC
14,.,TRBV29-1,TRBJ1-1,.,CSVGRRMGNTEAFF,TGCAGCGTTGGAAGGCGGATGGGGAACACTGAAGCTTTCTTT
15,TRBD1,TRBV4-3,TRBJ1-6,.,CASSPLGTGSSPLHF,TGCGCCAGCAGTCCATTAGGGACAGGGAGTTCACCCCTCCACTTT
13,.,TRBV6-5,TRBJ2-7,.,CASSYGQYYEQYF,TGTGCCAGCAGTTACGGGCAGTACTACGAGCAGTACTTC
16,TRBD1,TRBV4-1,TRBJ2-5,.,CASRQGTGAIQETQYF,TGCGCCAGCAGGCAGGGGACAGGGGCCATTCAAGAGACCCAGTACTTC
15,TRBD2,TRBV7-8,TRBJ2-5,once,CASSLGRGGQETQYF,TGTGCCAGCAGCCTAGGGCGGGGGGGGCAGGAGACCCAGTACTTC
17,.,TRBV3-1/TRBV3-2,TRBJ2-7,.,CASSQDSGGRAPYEQYF,TGTGCCAGCAGCCAAGATAGCGGCGGACGGGCTCCCTACGAGCAGTACTTC
15,.,TRBV29-1,TRBJ2-1,.,CSVEGSQDSYNEQFF,TGCAGCGTTGAAGGCAGTCAGGACTCCTACAATGAGCAGTTCTTC
14,TRBD1,TRBV3-1/TRBV3-2,TRBJ2-1,.,CASSQGTGYNEQFF,TGTGCCAGCAGCCAAGGGACAGGCTACAATGAGCAGTTCTTC
14,TRBD1,TRBV18,TRBJ2-1,.,CASSPPRQGKGQFF,TGTGCCAGCTCACCTCCCCGACAGGGCAAGGGGCAGTTCTTC
12,.,TRBV30,TRBJ1-2,.,CAWRATVYGYTF,TGTGCCTGGAGGGCGACAGTCTATGGCTACACCTTC
12,.,TRBV18,TRBJ2-7,.,CASSPTGHEQYF,TGTGCCAGCTCACCAACAGGGCACGAGCAGTACTTC
13,.,TRBV5-4,TRBJ1-2,.,CASSPSLPGGYTF,TGTGCCAGCAGCCCGAGCTTGCCGGGTGGCTACACCTTC
15,TRBD1,TRBV9,TRBJ1-1,.,CASSANKQGDTEAFF,TGTGCCAGCAGCGCAAATAAGCAGGGGGACACTGAAGCTTTCTTT
16,.,TRBV13,TRBJ1-3,.,CASSLGPFVSGNTIYF,TGTGCCAGCAGCTTAGGTCCGTTCGTTAGTGGAAACACCATATATTTT
14,.,TRBV6-5,TRBJ1-6,once,CASSSVSYNSPLHF,TGTGCCAGCAGTTCGGTCTCCTATAATTCACCCCTCCACTTT
16,.,TRBV28,TRBJ2-5,once,CASSLFGGGPVETQYF,TGTGCCAGCAGTTTATTTGGGGGGGGGCCGGTAGAGACCCAGTACTTC
17,TRBD1,TRBV20-1,TRBJ1-5,.,CSASVSGGIYSNQPQHF,TGCAGTGCTAGTGTGTCAGGGGGCATTTATAGCAATCAGCCCCAGCATTTT
14,TRBD1,TRBV10-3,TRBJ2-2,.,CAIRTGGNTGELFF,TGTGCCATTAGGACAGGGGGCAACACCGGGGAGCTGTTTTTT
15,.,TRBV6-2/TRBV6-3,TRBJ1-1,.,CASSYTGTVNTEAFF,TGTGCCAGCAGTTACACCGGAACAGTGAACACTGAAGCTTTCTTT
13,.,TRBV4-3,TRBJ2-1,.,CASSQVGDNEQFF,TGCGCCAGCAGCCAAGTTGGAGACAATGAGCAGTTCTTC
16,TRBD1,TRBV7-8,TRBJ1-3,.,CASSPRDRIYGNTIYF,TGTGCCAGCAGCCCGAGGGACAGAATCTATGGAAACACCATATATTTT